Following are 29 T cell receptor beta chains from one sample sequenced in a study of beta chain features in type 1 diabetes. Regarding the study as a whole: A moderate, significant TCRB CDR3 shortening appeared in type 1 diabetes across four CD4+ subsets.

Their antigens remain unidentified. Sequencing targeted expressed TCRB transcripts, as all isolated RNA had been reverse transcribed. The table came from immunoSEQ multiplex PCR; TCRdb's copy has only in-frame clones and leaves some out. The data hold more than 250,000 clones, with around 20% observed a single time. The source material was naive CD4+ T cells from blood. These receptors were obtained from a woman aged 40-49 years with type 1 diabetes.

This clone was seen a handful of times. The J gene is TRBJ2-3, the V gene TRBV4-1, with D possibly TRBD1 on 5 matching bases. The CDR3 contains 18 residues. V was cut by 0 bases and J by 3 bases, with 19 bases left in between. Germline lookup yields CDR1 MGHRA and CDR2 YSYEKL. The CDR3 nucleotides read TGCGCCAGCAGCCAAGAGGAGTGGCAGGGCGGCCTTACAGATACGCAGTATTTT. Translation: CASSQEEWQGGLTDTQYF.

CDR3: CASSIFNEQFF. DNA of the CDR3: TGTGCCAGCAGCATTTTCAATGAGCAGTTCTTC. The rearrangement uses TRBV28 and TRBJ2-1, with D hard to call. The length of the CDR3 is 11 residues. Germline CDR1 MDHEN, CDR2 SYDVKM. V gave up 6 bases and J gave up 6 bases, with 6 bases separating them.

V is TRBV10-3 and J is TRBJ1-2; D may be TRBD1 (6 bases). This CDR3 contains 14 residues. The germline V and J ends were trimmed by 6 bases and 5 bases, with 16 bases remaining between them. CDR1 and CDR2 from the germline V gene are ENHRY and SYGVKD. Written as DNA, the CDR3 is TGTGCCATCAGGATAGGACAGAACAGTTATGGCTACACCTTC. Its protein is CAIRIGQNSYGYTF.

This clone was counted only a few times. The V call is TRBV29-1, the J call TRBJ1-1; no clear D gene. V shed 3 bases and J shed 8 bases, with 16 bases lying between them. The CDR3 length is 13 residues. The V gene's germline CDR1 is SQVTM and CDR2 ANQGSEA. The DNA for the CDR3 is TGCAGCGTTGATGATAGCCCTCTGCCCGAAGCTTTCTTT. It is translated as CSVDDSPLPEAFF.

This clone was seen only a few times. CDR3 nucleotide sequence: TGTGCCAGCAGCCCCGGGGTAGCGGGTAGCACAGATACGCAGTATTTT. Encoded protein: CASSPGVAGSTDTQYF. This chain connects TRBV7-3 to TRBJ2-3, with 7 bases matching TRBD2. This CDR3 has 16 amino acids. Germline values: CDR1 SGHTA, CDR2 FQGTGA. The J segment lost 0 bases and the V segment lost 5 bases, leaving 8 bases of the junction unmatched.

There are a few counts of this clone. V usage is TRBV5-1 and J usage is TRBJ2-5; perhaps TRBD2 as D (5 bases). The V end lost 0 bases, the J end lost 6 bases, and 12 bases lay between the germline ends. Germline loops: CDR1 SGHRS, CDR2 YFSETQ. The CDR3 is 14 residues long. The CDR3 DNA is TGCGCCAGCAGCTTGGGGAGGACTTTGAAGACCCAGTACTTC. It codes for CASSLGRTLKTQYF.

V is TRBV6-5 and J is TRBJ2-1, with 11 positions matching TRBD2. CDR1 and CDR2 from the germline V gene are MNHEY and SVGAGI. This CDR3 has 15 amino acids. With V trimmed by 2 bases and J by 8 bases, 5 bases remained unmatched. As DNA, the CDR3 is TGTGCCAGCAGTTACGACCTAGCGGGGGGTTATGAGCAGTTCTTC. Protein sequence: CASSYDLAGGYEQFF.

The sample holds a few counts of this clone. CDR3 nucleotide sequence: TGTGCCAGCAGCTTAGGAGGGGGCGATAATCAGCCCCAGCATTTT. Residues: CASSLGGGDNQPQHF. The chain employs TRBV7-9 and TRBJ1-5; 7 positions match TRBD1. V trimming: 1 base; J trimming: 4 bases; junction bases outside the gene matches: 4. This CDR3 has 15 residues. Germline V gives CDR1 SEHNR, CDR2 FQNEAQ (reference sequence).

This clone was detected only a few times. The chain uses TRBV19 and TRBJ2-1; 7 nucleotides line up with TRBD2. This CDR3 has 15 residues. V shed 5 bases and J 5 bases; nucleotides not matched to a gene: 9. CDR1 is LNHDA and CDR2 is SQIVND in the germline V gene (reference sequence). CDR3 coding DNA: TGTGCCAGTAGTCTCTCCTGGACTAGTCACAATGAGCAGTTCTTC. Protein: CASSLSWTSHNEQFF.

The chain has TRBV29-1 and TRBJ1-2; maybe TRBD1 (5 bases). Trimming pared 3 bases from V and 1 base from J, leaving 9 bases between. Per the germline V gene, CDR1 is SQVTM and CDR2 is ANQGSEA. The length of the CDR3 is 13 residues. CDR3 nucleotides: TGCAGCGTTGAGGGGGGACTTAACTATGGCTACACCTTC. This gives the protein CSVEGGLNYGYTF.

The chain recombines TRBV9 with TRBJ1-2; tentatively, D is TRBD1 (6 bases). CDR1 is SGDLS and CDR2 is YYNGEE in the germline V gene. V was clipped by 3 bases and J by 0 bases, with 9 bases between them. This CDR3 is built from 14 residues. CDR3 DNA sequence: TGTGCCAGCAGCGCGACAGGTTCTAACTATGGCTACACCTTC. It codes for CASSATGSNYGYTF. Looking up the rest from reference TRBV9 and TRBJ1-2 gives the full variable domain: DSGVTQTPKHLITATGQRVTLRCSPRSGDLSVYWYQQSLDQGLQFLIQYYNGEERAKGNILERFSAQQFPDLHSELNLSSLELGDSALYFCASSATGSNYGYTFGSGTRLTVV.

V is TRBV27 and J is TRBJ1-2, with D possibly matching TRBD1 (5 bases). V lost 2 bases, J lost 2 bases, and 6 bases lay in between. CDR3 length: 13 residues. Germline CDR1 is MNHEY and CDR2 is SMNVEV (reference sequence). CDR3 loop: CASSLAGNYGYTF. DNA of the CDR3: TGTGCCAGCAGTTTAGCAGGGAACTATGGCTACACCTTC.

The chain links TRBV5-1 to TRBJ1-5; D might be TRBD1 (6 bases). V dropped 4 bases and J dropped 2 bases, with 13 bases sitting between them. Germline V lookup: CDR1 SGHRS, CDR2 YFSETQ. The CDR3 spans 15 residues. CDR3 nucleotide sequence: TGCGCCAGCAGCGCAGGGGATTTTGGCAATCAGCCCCAGCATTTT. This encodes CASSAGDFGNQPQHF.

The chain links TRBV4-3 to TRBJ2-7; 9 nucleotides align to TRBD2. V shed 0 bases, J shed 4 bases, and the junction held 7 bases outside the gene matches. Germline-derived CDR1 and CDR2 are LGHNA and YSLEER. The CDR3 spans 16 residues. The CDR3 reads CASSQEASGAIYEQYF. CDR3 in DNA: TGCGCCAGCAGCCAAGAAGCTAGCGGGGCTATATACGAGCAGTACTTC.

This clone was picked up a small number of times. The gene calls are TRBV9 and TRBJ1-2; 8 bases line up with TRBD1. The CDR3 spans 12 residues. With V trimmed by 3 bases and J by 8 bases, 3 bases remained unmatched. Germline V gives CDR1 SGDLS, CDR2 YYNGEE. Here the CDR3 DNA reads TGTGCCAGCAGCGGACAGGGGAGAGGCTACACCTTC. Its protein product is CASSGQGRGYTF. The variable domain in full, completed from reference TRBV9 and TRBJ1-2, reads DSGVTQTPKHLITATGQRVTLRCSPRSGDLSVYWYQQSLDQGLQFLIQYYNGEERAKGNILERFSAQQFPDLHSELNLSSLELGDSALYFCASSGQGRGYTFGSGTRLTVV.

The chain employs TRBV20-1 and TRBJ1-5, with D unresolved. V lost 3 bases to trimming and J lost 9 bases, with 6 bases between them. Germline V gene data show CDR1 as DFQATT and CDR2 as SNEGSKA (reference sequence). The CDR3 is made up of 10 amino acids. DNA for the CDR3: TGCAGTGCTAGTGCAGGGCCCCAGCATTTT. Translation: CSASAGPQHF.

The chain recombines TRBV7-2 with TRBJ1-6; 11 bases line up with TRBD1. The germline gives CDR1 SGHTA, CDR2 FQGNSA. V was pared by 4 bases and J by 8 bases, with 7 bases of the junction left unmatched. The CDR3 has 16 residues. The CDR3 spells CASSWTGGAEYSPLHF. The CDR3, as DNA: TGTGCCAGCAGCTGGACAGGGGGCGCGGAGTATTCACCCCTCCACTTT.

The chain recombines TRBV9 with TRBJ1-1, with D unresolved. Germline CDR1 and CDR2: SGDLS and YYNGEE. This CDR3 is 14 amino acids long. Trimming removed 0 bases at V and 3 bases at J, with 9 bases between. CDR3 sequence: CASSVGSSDTEAFF. The CDR3 coding sequence is TGTGCCAGCAGCGTAGGGTCGTCGGACACTGAAGCTTTCTTT. Combining the CDR3 with reference TRBV9 and TRBJ1-1 gives the whole variable domain DSGVTQTPKHLITATGQRVTLRCSPRSGDLSVYWYQQSLDQGLQFLIQYYNGEERAKGNILERFSAQQFPDLHSELNLSSLELGDSALYFCASSVGSSDTEAFFGQGTRLTVV.

This clone was detected a few times. The chain employs TRBV5-1 and TRBJ1-1; D remains ambiguous. The germline V gene encodes CDR1 SGHRS and CDR2 YFSETQ. The CDR3 runs 12 residues. V lost 2 bases and J lost 7, with 9 bases in between. The CDR3 reads CASSFPGVEAFF. The DNA of the CDR3 is TGCGCCAGCAGCTTCCCCGGGGTTGAAGCTTTCTTT.

The J gene is TRBJ2-2, the V gene TRBV5-5; TRBD1 matches at 8 bases. The germline V gene encodes CDR1 SGHKS and CDR2 YYEKEE (reference sequence). The trim removed 4 bases at V and 0 bases at J, leaving 2 bases unmatched. This CDR3 spans 15 amino acids. CDR3 nucleotides: TGTGCCAGCAGCCTGGACAGGGCGAACACCGGGGAGCTGTTTTTT. Protein: CASSLDRANTGELFF.

The table lists this clone with a few counts. The rearrangement links TRBV4-1 to TRBJ2-2; 10 bases align to TRBD1. The V gene's germline CDR1 is MGHRA and CDR2 YSYEKL. The CDR3 extends over 17 amino acids. V lost 4 bases and J lost 4; bases outside the gene matches: 9. This chain's CDR3 is CASSPGGTGVTTGELFF. DNA for the CDR3: TGCGCCAGCAGCCCGGGAGGGACAGGGGTGACCACCGGGGAGCTGTTTTTT.

This clone came up a few times. The V gene is TRBV6-5, the J gene TRBJ1-5; 11 positions match TRBD1. The CDR3 extends over 14 amino acids. Trimming removed 6 bases from V and 6 bases from J; junction bases left unmatched: 4. CDR1 and CDR2 (germline): MNHEY, SVGAGI. The CDR3 sequence is CASRDRGQSQPQHF. The CDR3 DNA is TGTGCCAGCAGGGACAGGGGGCAGAGTCAGCCCCAGCATTTT.

In this sample, this clone turned up a few times. The V gene is TRBV18, the J gene TRBJ2-5; D is possibly TRBD1 (6 bases). The CDR3 is 13 residues long. Trimming shortened V by 3 bases and J by 3 bases, and 8 bases separated the two germline ends. Per the germline V gene, CDR1 is KGHSH and CDR2 is LQKENI. The chain's CDR3 is CASSPRQEETQYF. The CDR3 DNA sequence: TGTGCCAGCTCACCCCGACAGGAAGAGACCCAGTACTTC.

V usage is TRBV2 and J usage is TRBJ1-4, with TRBD1 matching over 9 bases. Germline loops: CDR1 SNHLY, CDR2 FYNNEI. With V trimmed by 7 bases and J by 5 bases, 2 bases remained unmatched. There are 13 residues in the CDR3. CDR3 sequence: CASIGTGNEKLFF. CDR3 bases: TGTGCCAGCATCGGGACAGGGAATGAAAAACTGTTTTTT.

This chain connects TRBV29-1 to TRBJ1-2, with 9 positions matching TRBD1. V dropped 5 bases and J dropped 7; count of bases not matched to a gene: 11. The CDR3 totals 14 residues. Germline loops: CDR1 SQVTM, CDR2 ANQGSEA. The CDR3 is CSVSPPGQGSGYTF. CDR3 sequence (DNA): TGCAGCGTTTCACCCCCGGGACAGGGATCTGGCTACACCTTC.

CDR3 nucleotide sequence: TGTGCCAGCAGCCAGACTAGCGGAATCTACAATGAGCAGTTCTTC. This codes for CASSQTSGIYNEQFF. The chain uses TRBV4-2 and TRBJ2-1, with 9 bases fitting TRBD2. V trimming: 3 bases; J trimming: 3 bases; junction bases outside the gene matches: 3. The germline gives CDR1 LGHNA, CDR2 YNFKEQ. This CDR3 has 15 residues.

The rearrangement joins TRBV29-1 to TRBJ2-7, with a weak D call TRBD2 (6 bases). The V gene lost 3 bases and the J gene lost 6 bases, with 15 bases spanning the gap. The CDR3 contains 13 residues. CDR1 is SQVTM, CDR2 ANQGSEA, per germline. The CDR3 coding sequence is TGCAGCGTTGAGAGTTGGCTGCGGGGCGAGCAGTACTTC. Its protein product is CSVESWLRGEQYF.

This chain links TRBV21-1 with TRBJ2-7; TRBD2, as called in the table, went unchecked against the DNA. TRBV21-1 is labeled a pseudogene. The CDR3 spans 15 residues. The CDR3, as DNA: TGTGCCAGCAGCAAAGGAGGAGGTGGAGGCTACGAGCAGTACTTC. Translated, it gives CASSKGGGGGYEQYF.

This clone was picked up a small number of times. V usage is TRBV30 and J usage is TRBJ2-2; D perhaps matches TRBD2 (5 bases). Germline values: CDR1 GTSNPN, CDR2 SVGIG (reference sequence). CDR3 size: 14 residues. V gave up 3 bases and J gave up 0 bases, with 8 bases separating them. This CDR3 is CAWRFGANTGELFF. DNA of the CDR3: TGTGCCTGGAGGTTCGGGGCGAACACCGGGGAGCTGTTTTTT.